The 31 T cell receptor beta chains below all came from one sample that was sequenced in a study of blood T cell repertoires in COVID-19. Profiling relied on immunoSEQ multiplex PCR, and the TCRdb table lists in-frame clones only, not all of them. The repertoire holds about 91,000 clones, with more than 75% as singletons. The specimen sequenced was peripheral blood. The receptors stem from a man in his 70s with acute or convalescent COVID-19.

The J gene is TRBJ2-3, the V gene TRBV5-6, with TRBD1 as a possible D gene (6 bases). The CDR3 consists of 15 residues. Germline V gene data show CDR1 as SGHDT and CDR2 as YYEEEE. Trimming took 0 bases from V and 1 from J, leaving 9 bases between them. The CDR3 here is CASSLEQGGTDTQYF. CDR3 DNA sequence: TGTGCCAGCAGCTTGGAACAGGGAGGCACAGATACGCAGTATTTT.

The chain links TRBV9 to TRBJ2-2, with 10 bases lining up with TRBD2. V lost 1 base to trimming and J lost 3 bases; unmatched junction nucleotides: 15. The CDR3 has 20 residues. Germline assignment: CDR1 SGDLS and CDR2 YYNGEE. The CDR3 spells CASSVPTPGLAETYTGELFF. The CDR3 DNA reads as TGTGCCAGCAGCGTACCGACTCCTGGACTAGCGGAGACGTACACCGGGGAGCTGTTTTTT.

The V call is TRBV5-6, the J call TRBJ2-3; D may be TRBD2 (5 bases). V gave up 1 base and J gave up 4 bases, with 13 bases separating them. The CDR3 contains 15 residues. Germline V lookup: CDR1 SGHDT, CDR2 YYEEEE. DNA of the CDR3: TGTGCCAGCAGCTTGCCAGGACTCTCCGCAGATACGCAGTATTTT. Amino acids: CASSLPGLSADTQYF.

This sequence joins TRBV5-1 and TRBJ1-1; 7 bases fit TRBD1. Germline CDR1 reads SGHRS; CDR2 reads YFSETQ. The length of the CDR3 is 17 residues. V was clipped by 0 bases and J by 5 bases; unmatched bases: 13. CDR3 in amino acids: CASSLAIRTGDETEAFF. Written as DNA, the CDR3 is TGCGCCAGCAGCTTGGCCATCAGAACAGGGGACGAGACTGAAGCTTTCTTT. The full variable domain, completed using reference TRBV5-1 and TRBJ1-1, is KAGVTQTPRYLIKTRGQQVTLSCSPISGHRSVSWYQQTPGQGLQFLFEYFSETQRNKGNFPGRFSGRQFSNSRSEMNVSTLELGDSALYLCASSLAIRTGDETEAFFGQGTRLTVV.

The chain employs TRBV6-5 and TRBJ2-6; TRBD1 might be the D (5 bases). CDR3 length: 14 residues. Germline lookup yields CDR1 MNHEY and CDR2 SVGAGI. The V end lost 7 bases, the J end lost 0 bases, and 7 bases lay between the germline ends. CDR3 sequence (DNA): TGTGCCAGCACTCAGGGCTCTGGGGCCAACGTCCTGACTTTC. Protein sequence: CASTQGSGANVLTF.

The rearrangement uses TRBV6-6 and TRBJ1-5, with 7 bases lining up with TRBD1. Germline CDR1 reads MNHNY; CDR2 reads SVGAGI (reference sequence). The CDR3 is made up of 13 amino acids. With 10 bases clipped from V and 11 bases from J, the junction kept 14 bases outside the gene matches. CDR3 DNA: TGTGCCACCGACTTGGGGACGGACAGGTCCCAGCATTTT. Its translation: CATDLGTDRSQHF.

The chain is built from TRBV27 and TRBJ1-2; D is uncertain. CDR3 length: 14 residues. V dropped 7 bases and J dropped 8 bases, with 20 bases sitting between them. The germline CDR1 and CDR2 sequences are MNHEY and SMNVEV (reference sequence). The CDR3 is CASNPRGGLGGYTF. CDR3 bases: TGTGCCAGCAACCCCCGGGGAGGCTTGGGCGGCTACACCTTC.

The count of this clone is one. The rearrangement joins TRBV5-1 to TRBJ2-2; 7 bases line up with TRBD1. V was pared by 0 bases and J by 6 bases, with 5 bases of the junction left unmatched. The CDR3 runs to 15 residues. The V gene's germline CDR1 is SGHRS and CDR2 YFSETQ. The CDR3 sequence: CASSLGDRDAGELFF. In nucleotides, the CDR3 is TGCGCCAGCAGCTTGGGAGACAGGGACGCCGGGGAGCTGTTTTTT.

The chain uses TRBV30 and TRBJ1-4, with D unclear. Trimming cost V 0 bases and J 8 bases, with 16 bases left between them. The CDR3 totals 15 residues. Per germline, CDR1 GTSNPN and CDR2 SVGIG (reference sequence). This chain's CDR3 is CAWSVRGLISEKLFF. The CDR3 DNA sequence: TGTGCCTGGAGTGTACGCGGACTAATATCGGAAAAACTGTTTTTT.

The V call is TRBV18, the J call TRBJ1-2, with TRBD1 identical over 8 bases. The V segment lost 2 bases and the J segment 7 bases; nucleotides outside the gene matches: 9. Germline V CDR1 and CDR2: KGHSH, LQKENI. The CDR3 runs to 15 residues. The CDR3: CASSPMAGQGGGYTF. Written as DNA, the CDR3 is TGTGCCAGCTCACCAATGGCCGGACAGGGAGGTGGCTACACCTTC.

The chain joins TRBV19 to TRBJ2-2; 8 nucleotides agree with TRBD2. Unmatched junction bases numbered 18, after V lost 4 bases and J lost 2 bases. In germline, CDR1 is LNHDA, CDR2 SQIVND (reference sequence). The CDR3 spans 20 residues. The DNA of the CDR3 is TGTGCCAGTAGTAATGGGAGGGCAGCGAGAGCGGGGGACAACACCGGGGAGCTGTTTTTT. Protein: CASSNGRAARAGDNTGELFF.

The V call is TRBV7-9, the J call TRBJ1-3; no clear D. The V end lost 1 base, the J end lost 0 bases, and 13 bases lay between the germline ends. CDR1 is SEHNR, CDR2 FQNEAQ, per germline (reference sequence). The length of the CDR3 is 17 residues. Here the CDR3 DNA reads TGTGCCAGCAGCTTAGAGCGGGCCACACACTCTGGAAACACCATATATTTT. Encoded protein: CASSLERATHSGNTIYF.

Here the CDR3 DNA reads TGTGCCAGCAGCTTTACGGGACAGGGAGACAATGAGCAGTTCTTC. It is translated as CASSFTGQGDNEQFF. This sequence joins TRBV7-3 and TRBJ2-1; 9 nucleotides align to TRBD1. J gave up 5 bases and V 3 bases, and 5 bases lay outside the gene matches. There are 15 residues in the CDR3. CDR1 SGHTA and CDR2 FQGTGA come from the germline V gene.

The chain combines TRBV9 with TRBJ2-2; a weak D match, TRBD2 (6 bases). The ends were cut back, 2 bases at V and 7 bases at J, with 18 bases in the middle. Germline values: CDR1 SGDLS, CDR2 YYNGEE. The CDR3 runs to 16 residues. The CDR3 DNA reads as TGTGCCAGCAGCGTCTTCCCCCTTGGGGGGATCGGGGAGCTGTTTTTT. Residues: CASSVFPLGGIGELFF.

The chain uses TRBV18 and TRBJ2-6, with 12 bases aligning to TRBD1. The ends lost 3 bases at V and 5 bases at J; junction bases unmatched: 5. This CDR3 comprises 17 residues. The V gene's germline CDR1 is KGHSH and CDR2 LQKENI. The CDR3 protein is CASSPPGQGARANVLTF. CDR3 DNA sequence: TGTGCCAGCTCACCTCCGGGACAGGGGGCTAGGGCCAACGTCCTGACTTTC. Using reference TRBV18 and TRBJ2-6 for the parts outside the CDR3, the full variable domain is NAGVMQNPRHLVRRRGQEARLRCSPMKGHSHVYWYRQLPEEGLKFMVYLQKENIIDESGMPKERFSAEFPKEGPSILRIQQVVRGDSAAYFCASSPPGQGARANVLTFGAGSRLTVL.

CDR3 in amino acids: CASSQDERTGGETQYF. The DNA of the CDR3 is TGCGCCAGCAGCCAAGATGAGAGGACAGGGGGAGAGACCCAGTACTTC. The chain employs TRBV4-1 and TRBJ2-5; TRBD1 matches 10 bases. The germline gives CDR1 MGHRA, CDR2 YSYEKL. Trimming removed 0 bases from V and 4 bases from J; junction bases left unmatched: 5. The CDR3 loop spans 16 amino acids.

The chain has TRBV18 and TRBJ1-2; D is unresolved. The length of the CDR3 is 15 residues. CDR1 is KGHSH and CDR2 is LQKENI in the germline V gene. The V end lost 2 bases, the J end lost 3 bases, and 13 bases lay between the germline ends. The chain's CDR3 is CASSPVTGTDYGYTF. The CDR3 bases are TGTGCCAGCTCACCAGTTACGGGAACAGACTATGGCTACACCTTC.

The CDR3 sequence is CASMEREYSGELFF. The CDR3 DNA follows: TGTGCCAGCATGGAGCGGGAGTATAGCGGGGAGCTGTTTTTT. V gene TRBV9 combines with J gene TRBJ2-2; TRBD2 matches 8 bases. The CDR3 consists of 14 residues. J gave up 7 bases and V 6 bases, and 8 bases lay outside the gene matches. Germline loops: CDR1 SGDLS, CDR2 YYNGEE.

This clone has just a few counts. For the CDR3, the DNA is TGTGCCAGCAGCTCCCTAGCGGGAGGATGGTACGAGCAGTACTTC. Residues: CASSSLAGGWYEQYF. The chain combines TRBV7-2 with TRBJ2-7; 11 nucleotides line up with TRBD2. Germline values: CDR1 SGHTA, CDR2 FQGNSA. This CDR3 has 15 amino acids. Unmatched junction bases numbered 6, after V lost 4 bases and J lost 4 bases.

V usage is TRBV28 and J usage is TRBJ1-1; D gene ambiguous. The V gene's germline CDR1 is MDHEN and CDR2 SYDVKM. Trimming took 5 bases from V and 0 from J, leaving 7 bases between them. The CDR3 extends over 13 amino acids. The chain's CDR3 is CASSGGLNTEAFF. The CDR3 DNA follows: TGTGCCAGCAGTGGAGGGTTGAACACTGAAGCTTTCTTT.

V gene TRBV4-2 combines with J gene TRBJ1-5; no clear D gene. The CDR3 runs 12 residues. From germline, CDR1 is LGHNA and CDR2 YNFKEQ. V lost 3 bases and J 9 bases, leaving 9 bases between the germline ends. CDR3: CASSHPSGPQHF. CDR3 bases: TGTGCCAGCAGCCACCCCTCCGGGCCCCAGCATTTT.

The gene calls are TRBV6-5 and TRBJ1-5, with a possible D match to TRBD1 (5 bases). This CDR3 spans 15 amino acids. Looked up from germline, CDR1 is MNHEY and CDR2 is SVGAGI. With 0 bases removed from V and 5 bases from J, the gap between germline ends came to 11 bases. The CDR3 here is CASSYSGGRDQPQHF. The DNA of the CDR3 is TGTGCCAGCAGTTACTCCGGGGGTCGGGATCAGCCCCAGCATTTT.

This clone was picked up a small number of times. The V gene is TRBV5-4, the J gene TRBJ1-2; D is perhaps TRBD1 (5 bases). CDR1 is SGHNT, CDR2 YYREEE, per germline (reference sequence). Deletions cut 5 bases from V and 6 bases from J, with 14 bases between. The CDR3 sequence is 13 residues long. In nucleotides, the CDR3 is TGTGCCAGCAGATCGGATCCCAGGGATGGCTACACCTTC. Protein: CASRSDPRDGYTF. Complete variable domain (other parts from reference TRBV5-4 and TRBJ1-2): ETGVTQSPTHLIKTRGQQVTLRCSSQSGHNTVSWYQQALGQGPQFIFQYYREEENGRGNFPPRFSGLQFPNYSSELNVNALELDDSALYLCASRSDPRDGYTFGSGTRLTVV.

This sequence joins TRBV7-9 and TRBJ1-2; D may be TRBD1 (6 bases). Trimming cost V 4 bases and J 1 base, with 19 bases left between them. Germline-derived CDR1 and CDR2 are SEHNR and FQNEAQ (reference sequence). This CDR3 has 17 amino acids. The CDR3 coding sequence is TGTGCCAGCAGCTACATCCCTACGGGACACTTTAACTATGGCTACACCTTC. Its protein product is CASSYIPTGHFNYGYTF.

A single count supports this clone. The CDR3 sequence is CSAESVALDTQYF. The CDR3 DNA reads as TGCAGCGCTGAGAGTGTTGCGTTAGATACGCAGTATTTT. The gene calls are TRBV29-1 and TRBJ2-3; D gene uncertain. The CDR3 loop spans 13 amino acids. V lost 7 bases and J lost 5, with 16 bases in between. Germline values: CDR1 SQVTM, CDR2 ANQGSEA.

The chain joins TRBV23-1 to TRBJ1-4, with D perhaps TRBD1 (5 bases). TRBV23-1 belongs to the ORF category, with a function that is uncertain. Trimming took 3 bases from V and 2 from J, leaving 10 bases between them. The CDR3 is 15 amino acids. The CDR3 reads CASSHQDMTNEKLFF. The CDR3 nucleotides read TGCGCCAGCAGTCACCAGGACATGACTAATGAAAAACTGTTTTTT.

The chain couples TRBV7-8 to TRBJ2-2; perhaps TRBD1 as D (6 bases). The V gene lost 5 bases and the J gene lost 5 bases, with 15 bases spanning the gap. The CDR3 covers 15 residues. In germline, CDR1 is SGHVS, CDR2 FQNEAQ. DNA of the CDR3: TGTGCCAGCAGCCCCCCAGGGGCGATAACCGGGGAGCTGTTTTTT. Translating it yields CASSPPGAITGELFF.

The CDR3 spells CSASFGGAKNIQYF. The CDR3 DNA reads TGCAGTGCTAGTTTTGGGGGGGCCAAAAACATTCAGTACTTC. The chain uses TRBV20-1 and TRBJ2-4; tentatively, D is TRBD2 (6 bases). There are 14 residues in the CDR3. CDR1 and CDR2 from the germline V gene are DFQATT and SNEGSKA (reference sequence). V was clipped by 3 bases and J by 1 base, with 10 bases between them.

This sequence joins TRBV29-1 and TRBJ2-3, with D possibly being TRBD2 (5 bases). The CDR3 totals 14 residues. CDR1 is SQVTM and CDR2 is ANQGSEA in the germline V gene. Trimming shortened V by 7 bases and J by 6 bases, and 20 bases separated the two germline ends. CDR3 region: CSALERGMGDTQYF. CDR3 DNA sequence: TGCAGCGCCCTTGAAAGAGGGATGGGGGATACGCAGTATTTT.

V usage is TRBV5-6 and J usage is TRBJ1-6, with no clear D. V was trimmed by 2 bases and J by 10 bases, leaving 7 bases between them. Germline V gene lookup returns CDR1 SGHDT and CDR2 YYEEEE. This CDR3 comprises 12 residues. As DNA, the CDR3 is TGTGCCAGCAGCTTTGCAGGATCACCCCTCCACTTT. This translates into CASSFAGSPLHF.

This clone was detected only a few times. The gene calls are TRBV7-2 and TRBJ1-4; D call uncertain. The germline V gene encodes CDR1 SGHTA and CDR2 FQGNSA. CDR3 size: 15 residues. V lost 2 bases and J 8 bases, leaving 15 bases between the germline ends. CDR3 amino acids: CASSLSPPSGEKLFF. Written as DNA, the CDR3 is TGTGCCAGCAGCTTATCCCCACCTTCGGGGGAAAAACTGTTTTTT.